The following is a T cell receptor (beta chain) sequence with its context. TCRdb re-called the PCR reads through MiXCR. The sample gives tens of thousands of clones, 20% to 30% of which show up once; 9% to 10% is in the top ten. Thyroid surgery took place with no prior treatment in any patient. The data were taken from a study of metastatic and nonmetastatic thyroid tumors. Trimming left V 7 bases short and J 5 bases short, with 15 bases between. The CDR3 totals 12 residues. Per germline, CDR1 SQVTM and CDR2 ANQGSEA. The material sequenced was blood. The V call is TRBV29-1, the J call TRBJ2-7, with D tentatively TRBD1 (5 bases). The sequence derives from a female donor with papillary thyroid cancer or a benign thyroid nodule (not recorded which). Some clones in this sample may be carry-over from other donors' samples. The CDR3 spells CSANETVNEQYF. The CDR3, as DNA: TGCAGCGCCAATGAGACAGTTAACGAGCAGTACTTC.